The 14 T cell receptor beta chains presented below share a single source sample, sequenced in a study of blood T cell repertoires in COVID-19 (dated by TCRdb to about 2020). Libraries were constructed by the immunoSEQ multiplex PCR assay. Entries here come from immuneACCESS through TCRdb and include only in-frame sequences with V and J called. Some clones fail to appear in such tables; in the studies checked, an unresolved V gene covers under half of the shortfall, and the cause of the remainder is unknown. For this sample there are 20,000 to 25,000 clones; 70% to 90% appear just once. The ten largest clones add up to about a quarter of the sample. Sequencing was done on a sample of peripheral blood. The receptors originated from a human donor with active COVID-19. The donor label of this sample is uncertain.

In its sample, this clone was seen a few times. This chain joins TRBV5-1 and TRBJ1-5; D may be TRBD1 (6 bases). There are 13 residues in the CDR3. V lost 7 bases to trimming and J lost 4 bases, with 12 bases between them. Germline values: CDR1 SGHRS, CDR2 YFSETQ. CDR3: CASRSGANQPQHF. The CDR3 nucleotides are TGCGCCAGCCGTTCAGGGGCGAATCAGCCCCAGCATTTT.

CDR3 in DNA: TGTGCCAGCACCCAGGACACCCACGGTTCACCCCTCCACTTT. Translating it yields CASTQDTHGSPLHF. The genes are TRBV11-2 and TRBJ1-6, with D tentatively TRBD1 (5 bases). Looked up from germline, CDR1 is SGHAT and CDR2 is FQNNGV. Between the trimmed V and J ends, which lost 7 bases and 9 bases, there was a span of 16 bases. This CDR3 has 14 amino acids.

The chain carries TRBV24-1 and TRBJ1-5; 7 positions match TRBD1. Germline loops: CDR1 KGHDR, CDR2 SFDVKD. V shed 3 bases, J shed 5 bases, and the junction held 12 bases outside the gene matches. This CDR3 has 17 amino acids. CDR3 nucleotides: TGTGCCACCAGTGATCCTACCCACAGGGGTCGAGATCAGCCCCAGCATTTT. The encoded protein is CATSDPTHRGRDQPQHF.

This clone was detected once. J is TRBJ2-5 and V is TRBV30; tentatively, D is TRBD2 (6 bases). Germline CDR1 and CDR2: GTSNPN and SVGIG (reference sequence). This CDR3 comprises 15 residues. Trimming removed 0 bases from V and 0 bases from J, with 11 bases in between. CDR3 sequence (DNA): TGTGCCTGGAGTGTAAATCGGGACTACCAAGAGACCCAGTACTTC. This encodes CAWSVNRDYQETQYF.

This chain joins TRBV4-3 and TRBJ2-7, with 7 bases identical to TRBD2. Unmatched junction bases numbered 11, after V lost 0 bases and J lost 0 bases. Germline assignment: CDR1 LGHNA and CDR2 YSLEER. CDR3 length: 18 amino acids. The CDR3 DNA follows: TGCGCCAGCAGCCAAGATCTCGGGCTAGCGGAAAACTCCTACGAGCAGTACTTC. Amino acid sequence: CASSQDLGLAENSYEQYF.

V is TRBV7-2 and J is TRBJ2-2; D is perhaps TRBD1 (6 bases). Trimming stripped 0 bases from V and 6 bases from J, with 8 bases between. From germline, CDR1 is SGHTA and CDR2 FQGNSA. The CDR3 contains 14 residues. CDR3 amino acids: CASSLAAGAGELFF. The CDR3 region has the DNA TGTGCCAGCAGCTTAGCGGCAGGGGCCGGGGAGCTGTTTTTT.

CDR3 sequence (DNA): TGTGCCAGCAAGGGGACAGGGCGTCGAGAGCAGTACTTC. As protein: CASKGTGRREQYF. This chain uses TRBV6-5 with TRBJ2-7; 9 bases align to TRBD1. J was trimmed by 7 bases and V by 7 bases; bases with no gene match: 8. The CDR3 covers 13 residues. Germline-derived CDR1 and CDR2 are MNHEY and SVGAGI.

CDR3 sequence reads: CASSDGRGGPVDTQYF. The CDR3 DNA sequence: TGTGCCAGCAGTGATGGGAGGGGGGGCCCAGTAGATACGCAGTATTTT. The chain recombines TRBV2 with TRBJ2-3; a weak D match, TRBD2 (7 bases). CDR3 length equals 16 residues. CDR1 is SNHLY and CDR2 is FYNNEI in the germline V gene. V was pared by 3 bases and J by 5 bases, with 18 bases between.

The chain joins TRBV18 to TRBJ1-1, with D possibly matching TRBD1 (6 bases). Germline V lookup: CDR1 KGHSH, CDR2 LQKENI. V dropped 6 bases and J dropped 7 bases, with 9 bases sitting between them. CDR3 length: 11 residues. The CDR3 region has the DNA TGTGCCAGCTCCGGACAGAATGAAGCTTTCTTT. Residues: CASSGQNEAFF.

This chain joins TRBV5-4 and TRBJ1-2, with 7 bases fitting TRBD1. Germline V CDR1 and CDR2: SGHNT, YYREEE (reference sequence). V shed 0 bases, J shed 4 bases, and the junction held 3 bases outside the gene matches. The CDR3 runs to 14 residues. The DNA for the CDR3 is TGTGCCAGCAGCTTGGGACAGGGACCCTATGGCTACACCTTC. It codes for CASSLGQGPYGYTF.

This clone appeared a single time. The chain joins TRBV15 to TRBJ1-2; TRBD1 aligns across 10 bases. The CDR3 consists of 14 residues. Germline loops: CDR1 LNHNV, CDR2 YYDKDF (reference sequence). The V gene end was trimmed by 3 bases and the J gene end by 4 bases; junction bases not matched to a gene: 2. This CDR3 reads CATSRDRGAYGYTF. The CDR3 nucleotides read TGTGCCACCAGCAGGGACAGGGGGGCCTATGGCTACACCTTC.

The gene calls are TRBV30 and TRBJ2-3; 7 bases line up with TRBD2. Germline lookup yields CDR1 GTSNPN and CDR2 SVGIG (reference sequence). Unmatched junction bases numbered 12, after V lost 3 bases and J lost 0 bases. The CDR3 is 17 residues long. CDR3 amino acids: CAWRSPLGRGSTDTQYF. The CDR3 region has the DNA TGTGCCTGGAGGAGCCCCCTAGGGCGGGGGAGCACAGATACGCAGTATTTT. The whole variable domain, remainder taken from reference TRBV30 and TRBJ2-3, is SQTIHQWPATLVQPVGSPLSLECTVEGTSNPNLYWYRQAAGRGLQLLFYSVGIGQISSEVPQNLSASRPQDRQFILSSKKLLLSDSGFYLCAWRSPLGRGSTDTQYFGPGTRLTVL.

The J gene is TRBJ2-2, the V gene TRBV10-3; 8 bases line up with TRBD1. The CDR3 consists of 16 residues. The germline V gene has CDR1 ENHRY and CDR2 SYGVKD. The ends lost 2 bases at V and 3 bases at J; junction bases unmatched: 5. Here the CDR3 DNA reads TGTGCCATCAGTGAGGGGCAGGGGGCCCACACCGGGGAGCTGTTTTTT. Translated, it gives CAISEGQGAHTGELFF.

The V gene is TRBV2, the J gene TRBJ2-7; D might be TRBD2 (5 bases). Germline V gene sequence: CDR1 SNHLY, CDR2 FYNNEI. The CDR3 runs 13 residues. V was pared by 5 bases and J by 9 bases, with 17 bases between. The CDR3 sequence: CASSIGEIRGQYF. For the CDR3, the DNA is TGTGCCAGCAGTATCGGGGAAATCCGGGGGCAGTACTTC.